The sequence of this T cell receptor beta chain was determined in a study of ipilimumab plus nivolumab after autologous stem cell transplantation. The CDR3 is made up of 13 amino acids. Germline trimming cut 5 bases from V and 5 bases from J; bases unmatched to any gene: 5. From germline, CDR1 is MNHEY and CDR2 SMNVEV (reference sequence). Sequenced by immunoSEQ multiplex PCR; TCRdb stores in-frame clones only, minus some. Altogether about 13,000 clones are present, around three quarters being singletons, with the ten largest covering over 15%. The rearrangement links TRBV27 to TRBJ1-2, with 7 bases matching TRBD1. Sequencing was performed on PBMCs, taken in a trial of ipilimumab plus nivolumab as post-transplant consolidation. The origin of this receptor is a male donor with diffuse large B-cell lymphoma. For the CDR3, the DNA is TGTGCCAGCAGTCGACAGGGTCTATATGGCTACACCTTC. Protein: CASSRQGLYGYTF.